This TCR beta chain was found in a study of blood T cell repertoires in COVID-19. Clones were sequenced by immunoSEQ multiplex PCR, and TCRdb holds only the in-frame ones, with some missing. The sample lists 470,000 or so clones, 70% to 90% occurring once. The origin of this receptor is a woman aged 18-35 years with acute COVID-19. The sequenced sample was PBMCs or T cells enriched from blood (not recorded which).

CDR3 in amino acids: CASSLDPSGSPLHF. CDR3 nucleotide sequence: TGTGCCAGCAGCTTAGACCCTTCGGGATCACCCCTCCACTTT. The chain joins TRBV9 to TRBJ1-6, with D uncertain. This CDR3 is built from 14 residues. Germline V gene lookup returns CDR1 SGDLS and CDR2 YYNGEE. Trimming shortened V by 4 bases and J by 10 bases, and 15 bases separated the two germline ends.